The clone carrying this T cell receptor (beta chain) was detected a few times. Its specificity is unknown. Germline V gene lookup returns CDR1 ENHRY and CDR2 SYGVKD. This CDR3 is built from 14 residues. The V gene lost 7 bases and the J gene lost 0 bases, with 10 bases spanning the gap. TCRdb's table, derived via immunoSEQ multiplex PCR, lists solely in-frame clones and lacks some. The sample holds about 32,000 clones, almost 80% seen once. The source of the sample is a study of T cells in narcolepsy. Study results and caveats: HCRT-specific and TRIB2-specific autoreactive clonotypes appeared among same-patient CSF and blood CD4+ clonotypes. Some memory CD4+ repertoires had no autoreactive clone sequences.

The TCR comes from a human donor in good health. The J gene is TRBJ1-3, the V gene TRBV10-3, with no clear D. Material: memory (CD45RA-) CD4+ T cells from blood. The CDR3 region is CAIKIRDSGNTIYF. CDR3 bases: TGTGCCATCAAGATAAGGGACTCTGGAAACACCATATATTTT.